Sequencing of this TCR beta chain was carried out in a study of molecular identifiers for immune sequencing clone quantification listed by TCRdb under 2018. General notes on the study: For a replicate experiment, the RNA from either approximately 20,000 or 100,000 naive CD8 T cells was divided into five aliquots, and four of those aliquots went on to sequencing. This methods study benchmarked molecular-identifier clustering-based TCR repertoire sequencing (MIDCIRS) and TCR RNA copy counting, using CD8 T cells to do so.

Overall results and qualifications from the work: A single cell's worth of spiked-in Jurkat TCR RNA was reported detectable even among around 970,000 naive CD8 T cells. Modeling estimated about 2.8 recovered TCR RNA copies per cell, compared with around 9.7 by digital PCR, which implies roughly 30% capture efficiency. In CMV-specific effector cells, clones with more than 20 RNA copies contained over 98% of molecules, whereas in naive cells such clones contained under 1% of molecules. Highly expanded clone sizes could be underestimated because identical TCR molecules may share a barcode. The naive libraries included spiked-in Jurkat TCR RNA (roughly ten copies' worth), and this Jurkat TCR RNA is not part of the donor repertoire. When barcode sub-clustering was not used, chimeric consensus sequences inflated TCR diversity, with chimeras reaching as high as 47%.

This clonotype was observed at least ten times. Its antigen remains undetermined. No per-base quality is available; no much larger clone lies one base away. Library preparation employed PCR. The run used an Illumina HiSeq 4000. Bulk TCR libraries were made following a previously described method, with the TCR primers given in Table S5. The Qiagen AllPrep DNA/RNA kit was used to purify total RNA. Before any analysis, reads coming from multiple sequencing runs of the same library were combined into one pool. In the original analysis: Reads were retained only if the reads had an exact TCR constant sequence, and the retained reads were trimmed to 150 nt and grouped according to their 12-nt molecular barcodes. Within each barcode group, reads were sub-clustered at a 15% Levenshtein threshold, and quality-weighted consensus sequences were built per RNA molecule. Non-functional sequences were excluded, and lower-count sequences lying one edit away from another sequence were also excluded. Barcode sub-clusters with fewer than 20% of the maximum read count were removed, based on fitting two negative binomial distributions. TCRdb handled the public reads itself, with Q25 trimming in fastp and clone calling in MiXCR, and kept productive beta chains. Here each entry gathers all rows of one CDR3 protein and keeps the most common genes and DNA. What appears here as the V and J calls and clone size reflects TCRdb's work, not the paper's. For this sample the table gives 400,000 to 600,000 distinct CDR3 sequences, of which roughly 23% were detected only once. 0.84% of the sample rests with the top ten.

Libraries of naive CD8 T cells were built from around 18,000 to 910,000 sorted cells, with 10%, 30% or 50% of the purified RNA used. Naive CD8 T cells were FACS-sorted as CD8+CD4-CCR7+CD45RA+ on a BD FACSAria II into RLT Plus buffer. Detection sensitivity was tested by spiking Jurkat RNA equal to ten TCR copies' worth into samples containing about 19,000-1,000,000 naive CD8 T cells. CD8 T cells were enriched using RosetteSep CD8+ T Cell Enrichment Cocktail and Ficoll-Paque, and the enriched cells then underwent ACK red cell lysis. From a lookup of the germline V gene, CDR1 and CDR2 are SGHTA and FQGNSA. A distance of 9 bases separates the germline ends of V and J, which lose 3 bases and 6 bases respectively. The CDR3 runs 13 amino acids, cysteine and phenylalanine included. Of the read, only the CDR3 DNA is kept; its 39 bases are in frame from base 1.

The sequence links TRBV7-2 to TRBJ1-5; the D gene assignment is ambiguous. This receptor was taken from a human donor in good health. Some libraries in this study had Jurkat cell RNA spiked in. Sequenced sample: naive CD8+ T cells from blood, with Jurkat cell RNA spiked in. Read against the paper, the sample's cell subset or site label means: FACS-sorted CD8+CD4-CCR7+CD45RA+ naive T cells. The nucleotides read TGTGCCAGCAGCTTCATCGCAGGTCAGCCCCAGCATTTT. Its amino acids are CASSFIAGQPQHF.